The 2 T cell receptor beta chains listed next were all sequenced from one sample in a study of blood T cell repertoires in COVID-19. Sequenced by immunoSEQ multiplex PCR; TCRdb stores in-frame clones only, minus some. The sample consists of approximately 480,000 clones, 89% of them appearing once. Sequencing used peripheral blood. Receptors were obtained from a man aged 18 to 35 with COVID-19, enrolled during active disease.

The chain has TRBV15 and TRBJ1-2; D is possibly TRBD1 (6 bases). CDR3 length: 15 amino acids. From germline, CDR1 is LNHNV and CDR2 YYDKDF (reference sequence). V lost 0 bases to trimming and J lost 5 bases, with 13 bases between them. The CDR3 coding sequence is TGTGCCACCAGCAGAGATCTTGCAGGGGTATATGGCTACACCTTC. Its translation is CATSRDLAGVYGYTF.

The CDR3 DNA is TGTGCCAGCAGCCCCCAGATCGAACGAAATCAGCCCCAGCATTTT. Translated, it gives CASSPQIERNQPQHF. V gene TRBV5-5 combines with J gene TRBJ1-5; no clear D. Trimming shortened V by 4 bases and J by 4 bases, and 15 bases separated the two germline ends. CDR1 SGHKS and CDR2 YYEKEE come from the germline V gene (reference sequence). This CDR3 has 15 residues.